Listed below are T cell receptor beta chains from one sample, sequenced in a study of cytotoxic CD8 clonotypes in ibrutinib-treated CLL. Clones were sequenced by immunoSEQ multiplex PCR, and TCRdb holds only the in-frame ones, with some missing. The repertoire holds some 200,000 clones, with approximately 75% as singletons. The source material was PBMCs, sampled after 12 months of ibrutinib treatment. The receptors shown here come from a human donor with chronic lymphocytic leukemia. Both conserved end residues are part of each CDR3. The order of the fields is D gene, J gene, V gene, clone size, CDR3 DNA, CDR3 protein. A D gene is named only where the DNA matches it firmly. Size values are once, few and many counts, or a class for expanded clones, and some rows have none.

>-|TRBJ2-2|TRBV11-2|-
TGTGCCAGCAGTCAGAACACCGGGGAGCTGTTTTTT
CASSQNTGELFF
>TRBD1|TRBJ2-7|TRBV7-9|-
TGTGCCAGCAGCCGACAGGGGGAGTACGAGCAGTACTTC
CASSRQGEYEQYF
>TRBD1|TRBJ2-3|TRBV9|-
TGTGCCAGCAGCCCGTTACGGACAGGGGGGCTTAGCACAGATACGCAGTATTTT
CASSPLRTGGLSTDTQYF
>-|TRBJ2-7|TRBV6-1|-
TGTGCCAGCAGGGGAAATGCCAACGAGCAGTACTTC
CASRGNANEQYF
>TRBD1|TRBJ1-2|TRBV6-5|-
TGTGCCAGCAGTTACTCTGGGACAGGGGGCCGGTATGGCTACACCTTC
CASSYSGTGGRYGYTF
>-|TRBJ1-4|TRBV4-1|-
TGCGCCAGCCGTTCAGGGTTCGGTGAAAAACTGTTTTTT
CASRSGFGEKLFF
>-|TRBJ2-7|TRBV19|-
TGTGCCAGTAGTAGCCACGACGTGGGGTTTGGGGAGCAGTACTTC
CASSSHDVGFGEQYF
>TRBD1|TRBJ2-7|TRBV7-9|-
TGTGCCAGCAGCACCGGGACAGGGTCCCTGGGCGAGCAGTACTTC
CASSTGTGSLGEQYF
>TRBD2|TRBJ2-7|TRBV6-1|-
TGTGCCAGCAGTGGGGAGGGGAGATCCTACGAGCAGTACTTC
CASSGEGRSYEQYF
>-|TRBJ1-2|TRBV19|-
TGTGCCAGTAGTATCCCAGGCCCCAACAGGGATGGCTACACCTTC
CASSIPGPNRDGYTF
>-|TRBJ2-7|TRBV5-1|-
TGCGCCAGCAGCTTGGTCCCCCTTGGGGAGGAGCAGTACTTC
CASSLVPLGEEQYF
>-|TRBJ2-3|TRBV5-4|-
TGTGCCAGCACCTCGGACAGTAGCACAGATACGCAGTATTTT
CASTSDSSTDTQYF
>-|TRBJ2-7|TRBV4-1|few
TGCGCCAGCAGCCAAGCAGTCTCCTACGAGCAGTACTTC
CASSQAVSYEQYF
>-|TRBJ2-7|TRBV18|few
TGTGCCAGCTCACCATCTGAATCCTACGAGCAGTACTTC
CASSPSESYEQYF
>-|TRBJ2-3|TRBV5-4|once
TGTGCCAGCAGCTTGTCGACAGATACGCAGTATTTT
CASSLSTDTQYF